This entry concerns a single T cell receptor beta chain. What it binds is not known. This record belongs to a study of neoadjuvant anti-PD-1 for oral cavity cancer. This CDR3 contains 16 residues. Germline assignment: CDR1 MDHEN and CDR2 SYDVKM. The J segment lost 4 bases and the V segment lost 7 bases, leaving 10 bases of the junction unmatched. Study-level findings and limits: Non-responders to neoadjuvant nivolumab had significantly more clonal PBMC T cells than responders.

Six replicates per PBMC sample, mostly from 450 to 600 ng of genomic DNA. Profiling relied on immunoSEQ multiplex PCR, and the TCRdb table lists in-frame clones only, not all of them. Of roughly 14,000 clones listed, about 65% are singletons. Patients were newly diagnosed with stage II-IVA oral cavity squamous cell carcinoma without prior systemic or radiation treatment. This TCR was recovered from a person aged 40 to 85 with oral cavity squamous cell carcinoma. Sequencing was performed on PBMCs, taken before nivolumab (anti-PD-1) treatment. This rearrangement joins TRBV28 to TRBJ2-3; 11 nucleotides line up with TRBD1. CDR3 amino acids: CASTDLDRGRADTQYF. The DNA of the CDR3 is TGTGCCAGCACGGACTTGGACAGGGGGCGGGCAGATACGCAGTATTTT.